Shown below are 31 T cell receptor beta chains from a single sample sequenced in a study of blood T cell repertoires in COVID-19. Clones were read by immunoSEQ multiplex PCR, and TCRdb kept only the in-frame ones, dropping some. The sample shows some 58,000 clones, around 86% of them seen only once. The sample comprised peripheral blood. These receptor sequences come from a man aged 35-49 years with acute or convalescent COVID-19.

The V and J genes are TRBV7-2 and TRBJ2-3; tentatively, D is TRBD2 (6 bases). V lost 1 base and J lost 6, with 11 bases in between. The CDR3 loop spans 14 amino acids. CDR1 is SGHTA and CDR2 is FQGNSA in the germline V gene. CDR3 coding DNA: TGTGCCAGCAGCTTAGATCGCGGGGCGGATACGCAGTATTTT. Residues: CASSLDRGADTQYF.

The chain employs TRBV29-1 and TRBJ1-5, with 7 bases matching TRBD1. The CDR3 has 13 amino acids. Germline CDR1 SQVTM, CDR2 ANQGSEA. V dropped 4 bases and J dropped 6; count of bases not matched to a gene: 6. CDR3: CSVGPSGGQPQHF. CDR3 in DNA: TGCAGCGTTGGCCCCTCAGGGGGTCAGCCCCAGCATTTT.

The chain has TRBV6-2 or TRBV6-3 and TRBJ2-1, with D possibly matching TRBD2 (5 bases). The ends were cut back, 1 base at V and 0 bases at J, with 16 bases in the middle. The CDR3 consists of 18 residues. The germline V gene has CDR1 MNHEY and CDR2 SVGEGT. The CDR3: CASSYLSGQGSSYNEQFF. The CDR3, as DNA: TGTGCCAGCAGTTACTTGAGCGGCCAAGGGAGCTCCTACAATGAGCAGTTCTTC.

The CDR3 loop reads CASSRRGGTGGYHGYTF. The CDR3 bases are TGTGCCAGTAGTCGCCGGGGCGGTACAGGGGGCTATCATGGCTACACCTTC. V is TRBV19 and J is TRBJ1-2; 9 positions match TRBD1. Unmatched junction bases numbered 16, after V lost 5 bases and J lost 6 bases. Germline CDR1 is LNHDA and CDR2 is SQIVND (reference sequence). The CDR3 has 17 residues.

The V gene is TRBV20-1, the J gene TRBJ1-2; 7 bases line up with TRBD1. This CDR3 is 12 amino acids long. The germline V gene has CDR1 DFQATT and CDR2 SNEGSKA (reference sequence). V shed 3 bases and J 4 bases; nucleotides not matched to a gene: 2. CDR3 DNA sequence: TGCAGTGCTAGTAAGGGGGCCTATGGCTACACCTTC. Translation gives CSASKGAYGYTF.

This clone was seen a single time. The chain joins TRBV21-1 to TRBJ1-3; the table calls TRBD1, which could not be checked here. TRBV21-1 is deemed a pseudogene. The CDR3 has 16 amino acids. CDR3 DNA: TGTGCCAGCAGCAAAGAAGACAGGGGCTCTGGAAACACCATATATTTT. Amino acids: CASSKEDRGSGNTIYF.

This clone was counted a few times. The chain links TRBV3-1 (or the pseudogene TRBV3-2) to TRBJ2-3; 12 positions agree with TRBD2. This CDR3 has 19 residues. J gave up 6 bases and V 2 bases, and 15 bases lay outside the gene matches. Germline V gene data show CDR1 as LGHDT and CDR2 as YNNKEL (reference sequence). CDR3 region: CASSQHRTSGALTRDTQYF. The CDR3 nucleotides read TGTGCCAGCAGCCAACACCGGACTAGCGGGGCCCTGACCCGTGATACGCAGTATTTT.

The chain has TRBV11-2 and TRBJ2-7, with 8 nucleotides matching TRBD2. Trimming removed 5 bases from V and 4 bases from J; junction bases left unmatched: 13. This CDR3 is 16 amino acids long. Germline CDR1 reads SGHAT; CDR2 reads FQNNGV. This CDR3 is CASSLLRGGAWYEQYF. In nucleotides, the CDR3 is TGTGCCAGCAGCCTCCTTCGGGGGGGGGCGTGGTACGAGCAGTACTTC.

CDR3 sequence: CASSPGGPATVPIYF. CDR3 nucleotide sequence: TGTGCCAGCAGTCCGGGGGGGCCCGCTACAGTCCCCATATATTTT. J is TRBJ1-3 and V is TRBV28, with D perhaps matching TRBD1 (6 bases). This CDR3 has 15 amino acids. Germline lookup yields CDR1 MDHEN and CDR2 SYDVKM. Trimming took 5 bases from V and 11 from J, leaving 22 bases between them.

The rearrangement joins TRBV9 to TRBJ1-1, with no clear D. CDR3 length equals 14 residues. The germline V gene has CDR1 SGDLS and CDR2 YYNGEE. The V end lost 3 bases, the J end lost 4 bases, and 13 bases lay between the germline ends. The CDR3 loop is CASSATLMITEAFF. The CDR3 DNA follows: TGTGCCAGCAGCGCTACGCTCATGATCACTGAAGCTTTCTTT.

The V and J genes are TRBV7-8 and TRBJ1-1; 8 positions agree with TRBD1. CDR3 size: 15 residues. CDR1 is SGHVS and CDR2 is FQNEAQ in the germline V gene. V trimming: 3 bases; J trimming: 5 bases; junction bases outside the gene matches: 8. CDR3 sequence (DNA): TGTGCCAGCAGCTTTCAGGGGGCGCATGGAACTGAAGCTTTCTTT. This codes for CASSFQGAHGTEAFF.

The rearrangement uses TRBV11-3 and TRBJ2-3; 7 bases match TRBD2. The junction had 8 bases not matched to a gene; V was cut back by 2 bases and J by 6 bases. CDR3 length: 15 residues. CDR1 is SGHNT, CDR2 YENEEA, per germline. CDR3 in amino acids: CASSLSTSPADTQYF. CDR3 coding DNA: TGTGCCAGCAGCTTATCGACTAGCCCTGCGGATACGCAGTATTTT.

This chain links TRBV18 with TRBJ1-4, with 10 bases matching TRBD1. V shed 3 bases and J 10 bases; nucleotides not matched to a gene: 8. The germline gives CDR1 KGHSH, CDR2 LQKENI. CDR3 length: 15 residues. CDR3 in DNA: TGTGCCAGCTCACCCCTGGGACAGGGGAAGGGAAAACTGTTTTTT. Protein product: CASSPLGQGKGKLFF.

The gene calls are TRBV7-6 and TRBJ1-1; D is possibly TRBD1 (5 bases). V lost 4 bases and J 0 bases, leaving 12 bases between the germline ends. The CDR3 length is 15 residues. CDR1 and CDR2 from the germline V gene are SGHVS and FNYEAQ. The CDR3, as DNA: TGTGCCAGCAGCTCAGGGAGGACCATGAACACTGAAGCTTTCTTT. Its protein is CASSSGRTMNTEAFF.

The rearrangement uses TRBV6-6 and TRBJ2-4; TRBD1 is a possible D gene (6 bases). Germline CDR1 is MNHNY and CDR2 is SVGAGI (reference sequence). The CDR3 covers 18 residues. Deletions cut 5 bases from V and 3 bases from J, with 23 bases between. The CDR3 loop is CASSPSSQGRSNKNIQYF. In DNA form, the CDR3 reads TGTGCCAGCAGTCCATCATCACAGGGTCGTAGCAACAAAAACATTCAGTACTTC.

The chain is built from TRBV18 and TRBJ2-1, with D possibly matching TRBD1 (5 bases). CDR3 length: 13 residues. CDR1 KGHSH and CDR2 LQKENI come from the germline V gene. With 2 bases removed from V and 6 bases from J, the gap between germline ends came to 8 bases. The CDR3 region is CASSPGASNEQFF. The DNA for the CDR3 is TGTGCCAGCTCACCAGGGGCCAGCAATGAGCAGTTCTTC.

The chain uses TRBV4-2 and TRBJ1-2; D ambiguous. The V gene's germline CDR1 is LGHNA and CDR2 YNFKEQ. The length of the CDR3 is 16 residues. With 5 bases removed from V and 0 bases from J, the gap between germline ends came to 16 bases. The CDR3 DNA reads TGTGCCAGCAGCGCCCAGGTAGGCACAGCTAACTATGGCTACACCTTC. It specifies CASSAQVGTANYGYTF.

This clone occurred once. This rearrangement joins TRBV11-3 to TRBJ1-1, with D hard to call. The germline gives CDR1 SGHNT, CDR2 YENEEA. The V and J ends lost 4 bases and 0 bases respectively, with 15 bases between them. The CDR3 runs to 16 residues. The DNA for the CDR3 is TGTGCCAGCAGCTCTATGTTCGGAGCAGTGAACACTGAAGCTTTCTTT. The encoded protein is CASSSMFGAVNTEAFF.

The chain has TRBV5-1 and TRBJ1-6; TRBD1 might be the D (6 bases). Trimming cost V 4 bases and J 10 bases, with 18 bases left between them. Germline-derived CDR1 and CDR2 are SGHRS and YFSETQ. The CDR3 has 15 amino acids. The CDR3 sequence is CASSQGLDIGSPLHF. CDR3 nucleotide sequence: TGCGCCAGCAGCCAGGGGCTCGACATTGGATCACCCCTCCACTTT.

The V gene is TRBV7-6, the J gene TRBJ2-1; possibly TRBD2 for D (6 bases). Germline CDR1 reads SGHVS; CDR2 reads FNYEAQ. This CDR3 is 16 amino acids long. Trimming left V 1 base short and J 3 bases short, with 13 bases between. CDR3 DNA sequence: TGTGCCAGCAGCTTAGATGGGGGGAACTTCTACAATGAGCAGTTCTTC. This codes for CASSLDGGNFYNEQFF.

The chain joins TRBV11-3 to TRBJ1-3, with D uncertain. CDR1 and CDR2 (germline): SGHNT, YENEEA. The CDR3 extends over 16 amino acids. V was cut by 3 bases and J by 2 bases, with 14 bases left in between. The CDR3: CASSLVPAGAGNTIYF. As DNA, the CDR3 is TGTGCCAGCAGCTTGGTGCCAGCTGGAGCTGGAAACACCATATATTTT. The variable domain in full, with the rest retrieved from reference TRBV11-3 and TRBJ1-3, is EAGVVQSPRYKIIEKKQPVAFWCNPISGHNTLYWYLQNLGQGPELLIRYENEEAVDDSQLPKDRFSAERLKGVDSTLKIQPAELGDSAVYLCASSLVPAGAGNTIYFGEGSWLTVV.

The V and J genes are TRBV5-4 and TRBJ1-1; TRBD1 might be the D (5 bases). This CDR3 contains 14 residues. V gave up 4 bases and J gave up 1 base, with 11 bases separating them. CDR1 is SGHNT and CDR2 is YYREEE in the germline V gene (reference sequence). The CDR3 DNA reads as TGTGCCAGCAGCACCAGGGTTGGGAACACTGAAGCTTTCTTT. Its protein is CASSTRVGNTEAFF.

This clone has only a few counts. This chain links TRBV30 with TRBJ1-2; a weak D match, TRBD1 (5 bases). The CDR3 is 12 amino acids. CDR1 is GTSNPN and CDR2 is SVGIG in the germline V gene (reference sequence). This CDR3 reads CAYGGSDYGYTF. In DNA form, the CDR3 reads TGTGCATACGGGGGGAGTGACTATGGCTACACCTTC. Using reference TRBV30 and TRBJ1-2 for the parts outside the CDR3, the full variable domain is SQTIHQWPATLVQPVGSPLSLECTVEGTSNPNLYWYRQAAGRGLQLLFYSVGIGQISSEVPQNLSASRPQDRQFILSSKKLLLSDSGFYLCAYGGSDYGYTFGSGTRLTVV.

The V and J genes are TRBV24-1 and TRBJ1-2; D is undetermined. V was cut by 2 bases and J by 7 bases, with 19 bases left in between. This CDR3 has 16 amino acids. The germline V gene has CDR1 KGHDR and CDR2 SFDVKD. The CDR3 protein is CATSDSVLTSVRGYTF. CDR3 bases: TGTGCCACCAGTGATTCGGTCCTTACTAGCGTTCGTGGCTACACCTTC.

J is TRBJ2-3 and V is TRBV11-2; the match to TRBD2 covers 8 bases. Trimming removed 3 bases from V and 3 bases from J; junction bases left unmatched: 8. CDR1 SGHAT and CDR2 FQNNGV come from the germline V gene. This CDR3 has 16 residues. CDR3 protein: CASSFSAGALTDTQYF. CDR3 DNA sequence: TGTGCCAGCAGCTTCTCAGCGGGGGCCCTTACAGATACGCAGTATTTT.

As DNA, the CDR3 is TGCGCCAGCTCACCGAAGGCAGGCTCCTACGAGCAGTACTTC. Protein: CASSPKAGSYEQYF. The genes are TRBV5-1 and TRBJ2-7, with D unresolved. Trimming stripped 7 bases from V and 0 bases from J, with 14 bases between. Germline V gives CDR1 SGHRS, CDR2 YFSETQ. The length of the CDR3 is 14 residues.

This chain joins TRBV10-2 and TRBJ2-5; a weak D match, TRBD2 (7 bases). The CDR3 totals 12 residues. V dropped 10 bases and J dropped 9 bases, with 18 bases sitting between them. Looked up from germline, CDR1 is WSHSY and CDR2 is SAAADI. The CDR3 loop reads CATGTPGGPQYF. The CDR3 nucleotides are TGCGCCACCGGGACTCCGGGGGGCCCCCAGTACTTC.

In its sample, this clone was seen once. J is TRBJ1-1 and V is TRBV19, with 7 positions matching TRBD1. Germline CDR1 is LNHDA and CDR2 is SQIVND (reference sequence). This CDR3 contains 15 residues. J gave up 4 bases and V 5 bases, and 10 bases lay outside the gene matches. CDR3: CASSLPTPGGTEAFF. The CDR3 bases are TGTGCCAGTAGTTTACCAACCCCAGGGGGCACTGAAGCTTTCTTT.

This clone occurred once. The genes are TRBV12-3 or TRBV12-4 and TRBJ2-1, with D possibly being TRBD2 (6 bases). The V gene lost 3 bases and the J gene lost 8 bases, with 8 bases spanning the gap. The CDR3 extends over 12 amino acids. The CDR3 region is CASSFRGYEQFF. CDR3 in DNA: TGTGCCAGCAGTTTTCGGGGGTATGAGCAGTTCTTC.

The chain joins TRBV13 to TRBJ2-3, with a tentative D call TRBD2 (6 bases). Germline-derived CDR1 and CDR2 are PRHDT and FYEKMQ (reference sequence). V lost 2 bases to trimming and J lost 5 bases, with 14 bases between them. The CDR3 runs 15 residues. In DNA form, the CDR3 reads TGTGCCAGCAGCTTACGGACGGGCGGGGTAGATACGCAGTATTTT. It is translated as CASSLRTGGVDTQYF.

This chain connects TRBV6-1 to TRBJ1-2; D perhaps matches TRBD1 (6 bases). From germline, CDR1 is MNHNS and CDR2 SASEGT. Deletions cut 0 bases from V and 3 bases from J, with 14 bases between. CDR3 length equals 16 residues. CDR3 sequence (DNA): TGTGCCAGCAGTGAAGCGGGGGGGGCAGGATACTATGGCTACACCTTC. Translation: CASSEAGGAGYYGYTF.